Below, 10 T cell receptor beta chains from the same sample are listed, as sequenced in a study of blood T cells in healthy people across ages. The second PCR ran 7 to 11 cycles with a sample-barcoded 5' primer and J-beta primers. TCRdb reprocessed the 5' RACE reads with MiXCR, giving one entry per CDR3 protein. The sample shows about 690,000 distinct CDR3 sequences, roughly two fifths of them seen only once. What was sequenced was blood. The receptor set was obtained from a man older than 75 in good health.

About this clonotype itself: One end of the junction does not line up with germline, which may come from a read error. V usage is TRBV4-2 and J usage is TRBJ1-2, with a tentative D call TRBD1 (5 bases). Germline V lookup: CDR1 LGHNA, CDR2 YNFKEQ. This CDR3 has 14 amino acids. The CDR3 spells CASNQAGTSYGYTF. Written as DNA, the CDR3 is TGTGCCAGCAACCAAGCCGGGACCTCATATGGCTACACCTTC.

The chain is built from TRBV15 and TRBJ2-5; unclear D gene. CDR3 length: 16 amino acids. The V gene's germline CDR1 is LNHNV and CDR2 YYDKDF (reference sequence). Trimming pared 1 base from V and 2 bases from J, leaving 14 bases between. The CDR3 bases are TGTGCCACCAGCAGAGCCTCAGGAGTTGAACAAGAGACCCAGTACTTC. Its translation: CATSRASGVEQETQYF.

This clonotype has a count of ten or more. This rearrangement joins TRBV12-3 or TRBV12-4 to TRBJ2-6; D uncertain. This CDR3 is built from 15 residues. V was clipped by 5 bases and J by 4 bases, with 12 bases between them. The CDR3 loop reads CASSRALPGANVLTF. Here the CDR3 DNA reads TGTGCCAGCAGTAGGGCCCTCCCCGGGGCCAACGTCCTGACTTTC.

V usage is TRBV4-1 and J usage is TRBJ2-7; D remains ambiguous. Trimming pared 3 bases from V and 2 bases from J, leaving 23 bases between. The CDR3 consists of 18 residues. Germline V gene sequence: CDR1 MGHRA, CDR2 YSYEKL. CDR3 region: CASSQGHVLYEPTYEQYF. As DNA, the CDR3 is TGCGCCAGCAGCCAGGGTCATGTGCTCTACGAACCGACCTACGAGCAGTACTTC.

This clonotype was picked up a small number of times. A read error may be the cause here, since a much bigger clone is one base away. The J gene is TRBJ2-1, the V gene TRBV20-1; 8 bases agree with TRBD2. The J call may be in error: the DNA end matches TRBJ2-7 better. CDR3 length: 15 amino acids. CDR1 is DFQATT and CDR2 is SNEGSKA in the germline V gene (reference sequence). CDR3 amino acids: CSARDPAGAYNEQYF. CDR3 coding DNA: TGCAGTGCTAGAGATCCAGCGGGGGCCTACAATGAGCAGTACTTC.

The CDR3 DNA follows: TGTGCCAGCAGCCAGACAGGGGGCTCGTCCGAGCAGTACTTC. It yields the protein CASSQTGGSSEQYF. This sequence joins TRBV11-3 and TRBJ2-7; 10 bases map to TRBD1. There are 14 residues in the CDR3. Germline loops: CDR1 SGHNT, CDR2 YENEEA. The trim removed 5 bases at V and 6 bases at J, leaving 7 bases unmatched.

This clonotype has at least ten counts. This chain joins TRBV27 and TRBJ1-6; D unclear. The CDR3 runs to 14 residues. Trimming took off 7 bases at V and 4 bases at J, with 11 bases between the two ends. Germline V gene lookup returns CDR1 MNHEY and CDR2 SMNVEV (reference sequence). The DNA of the CDR3 is TGTGCCAGCACCCAGTCAGGTTATAATTCACCCCTCCACTTT. As protein: CASTQSGYNSPLHF.

This clonotype was seen repeatedly, ten times or more. The chain employs TRBV4-3 and TRBJ1-2; 9 bases line up with TRBD1. The V and J ends lost 2 bases and 7 bases, in that order; junction bases with no gene match: 11. There are 16 residues in the CDR3. Germline CDR1 is LGHNA and CDR2 is YSLEER. The CDR3 nucleotides are TGCGCCAGCAGCCAATCGGGACAGGGTCCTCCCAGTGGCTACACCTTC. It encodes CASSQSGQGPPSGYTF.

CDR3 DNA: TGCGCCAGCAGTGACCAGCGCAGGGGCAATGAGCAGTACTTC. Its translation: CASSDQRRGNEQYF. The chain couples TRBV10-1 to TRBJ2-5, with D maybe TRBD1 (6 bases). CDR1 is WNHNN and CDR2 is SYGVQD in the germline V gene (reference sequence). The CDR3 has 14 amino acids. V gave up 3 bases and J gave up 11 bases, with 19 bases separating them.

In regard to this clonotype: The conserved phenylalanine or tryptophan is not found at the CDR3 terminus, so this likely reflects a read error. No DNA is shown, since the ends of the CDR3 on it are uncertain; the CDR3 is the one TCRdb lists. The chain uses TRBV6-1 and TRBJ2-5; TRBD1, as called in the table, went unchecked against the DNA. A total of 16 residues make up the CDR3, ends included. CDR1 and CDR2 (germline): MNHNS, SASEGT. Here the CDR3 reads CASSEGRGNYGYTLGS.